This T cell receptor beta chain derives from a study of beta chain features in type 1 diabetes. Whole-study context: No age, gender or cell yield differences were seen between patients and healthy donors. Findings and limits, study-wide: When Type 1 diabetes patients were examined, their TCRB CDR3s proved moderately but significantly shorter in all four CD4+ subsets. No resolution was reached here on whether HLA type influences TCRB rearrangement.

Of the isolated RNA, all was reverse transcribed, and so the sequenced material was expressed TCRB transcripts. Clones were read by immunoSEQ multiplex PCR, and TCRdb kept only the in-frame ones, dropping some. The sample consists of about 660,000 clones, over 13% of them appearing once. This clone was detected only a few times. What it binds is unknown. The authors sorted CD4+ naive, central memory, regulatory and stem cell-like memory cells via CD45RO/CCR7/CD25/CD127/CD95/CD27. The purity of all sorted populations exceeded 98%. The V gene end was trimmed by 2 bases and the J gene end by 7 bases; junction bases not matched to a gene: 14. The CDR3 runs to 19 residues. Germline CDR1 reads SGHDN; CDR2 reads FVKESK.

This TCR was sampled from a young man with type 1 diabetes. The sequenced sample was naive CD4+ T cells from blood. This sequence joins TRBV14 and TRBJ2-2, with 12 bases that match TRBD2. CDR3 sequence reads: CASSQKPLAGGSHGGELFF. The CDR3 DNA reads as TGTGCCAGCAGCCAAAAACCCCTAGCGGGAGGGTCGCATGGCGGGGAGCTGTTTTTT. The full variable domain, with the rest looked up from reference TRBV14 and TRBJ2-2, is EAGVTQFPSHSVIEKGQTVTLRCDPISGHDNLYWYRRVMGKEIKFLLHFVKESKQDESGMPNNRFLAERTGGTYSTLKVQPAELEDSGVYFCASSQKPLAGGSHGGELFFGEGSRLTVL.